Listed below are T cell receptor beta chains from one sample, sequenced in a study of PD-1 blockade in classical Hodgkin lymphoma. Produced via immunoSEQ multiplex PCR; TCRdb's table is partial and in-frame only. The data hold about 43,000 clones, with around 66% observed a single time. The starting material was peripheral blood mononuclear cells (PBMCs), obtained at baseline. These TCRs come from a human donor with classical Hodgkin lymphoma. Each CDR3 is given with its conserved first and last residue. D genes are given only for firm matches. Clone sizes are given selectively: once, few, many, or a class where the clone is expanded.

CDR3 length: 15
D gene: TRBD2
J gene: TRBJ2-3
clone size: .
V gene: TRBV7-9
CDR3 DNA: TGTGCCAGCAGCTCCACTAGCGGGGGATTAGATACGCAGTATTTT
CDR3 protein: CASSSTSGGLDTQYF

CDR3 length: 14
D gene: TRBD1
J gene: TRBJ1-1
clone size: .
V gene: TRBV25-1
CDR3 DNA: TGTGCCAGCAGTGTCAGGGGGCTGAACACTGAAGCTTTCTTT
CDR3 protein: CASSVRGLNTEAFF

CDR3 length: 16
D gene: .
J gene: TRBJ2-2
clone size: few
V gene: TRBV19
CDR3 DNA: TGTGCCAGTAGTATCAGAGACAGGCGAAACACCGGGGAGCTGTTTTTT
CDR3 protein: CASSIRDRRNTGELFF

CDR3 length: 16
D gene: .
J gene: TRBJ2-3
clone size: .
V gene: TRBV4-2
CDR3 DNA: TGTGCCAGCAGCCAAGAAGAGGGTATGAGCACAGATACGCAGTATTTT
CDR3 protein: CASSQEEGMSTDTQYF

CDR3 length: 15
D gene: TRBD1
J gene: TRBJ2-7
clone size: .
V gene: TRBV19
CDR3 DNA: TGTGCCAGTAGTCCCAGCACAGGGGGCTTACCCGAGCAGTACTTC
CDR3 protein: CASSPSTGGLPEQYF

CDR3 length: 16
D gene: .
J gene: TRBJ1-4
clone size: .
V gene: TRBV5-6
CDR3 DNA: TGTGCCAGCAGCTTGTCACCAGCCGCAACTAATGAAAAACTGTTTTTT
CDR3 protein: CASSLSPAATNEKLFF

CDR3 length: 15
D gene: .
J gene: TRBJ1-4
clone size: many
V gene: TRBV9
CDR3 DNA: TGTGCCAGCAGCTCCTCCGGGGGGCACGGGGAAAAACTGTTTTTT
CDR3 protein: CASSSSGGHGEKLFF

CDR3 length: 14
D gene: TRBD2
J gene: TRBJ2-1
clone size: .
V gene: TRBV2
CDR3 DNA: TGTGCCAGCAGCCGAGCGGGGGGGATCAATGAGCAGTTCTTC
CDR3 protein: CASSRAGGINEQFF

CDR3 length: 12
D gene: .
J gene: TRBJ1-2
clone size: once
V gene: TRBV27
CDR3 DNA: TGTGCCAGCAGTACAGGGTCTGGTGGCTACACCTTC
CDR3 protein: CASSTGSGGYTF

CDR3 length: 16
D gene: TRBD1
J gene: TRBJ1-1
clone size: .
V gene: TRBV27
CDR3 DNA: TGTGCCAGCAGTCTATCAGGGACAGGGGTGAACACTGAAGCTTTCTTT
CDR3 protein: CASSLSGTGVNTEAFF

CDR3 length: 18
D gene: TRBD2
J gene: TRBJ2-3
clone size: .
V gene: TRBV27
CDR3 DNA: TGTGCCAGCAGTTCCGGGACTAGCGCCCTTACGAGCACAGATACGCAGTATTTT
CDR3 protein: CASSSGTSALTSTDTQYF

CDR3 length: 14
D gene: .
J gene: TRBJ1-4
clone size: .
V gene: TRBV2
CDR3 DNA: TGTGCCAGCAGTGAGGAAGGAACTAATGAAAAACTGTTTTTT
CDR3 protein: CASSEEGTNEKLFF

CDR3 length: 16
D gene: .
J gene: TRBJ1-6
clone size: .
V gene: TRBV27
CDR3 DNA: TGTGCCAGCAGTTTATGGGGAATCCAAGATAATTCACCCCTCCACTTT
CDR3 protein: CASSLWGIQDNSPLHF

CDR3 length: 22
D gene: TRBD1
J gene: TRBJ2-7
clone size: .
V gene: TRBV29-1
CDR3 DNA: TGCAGCGTTGAAGAACGGGGACAGGGGGGGCACGCGGCGGGAACTTCCCTCGGCGAGCAGTACTTC
CDR3 protein: CSVEERGQGGHAAGTSLGEQYF

CDR3 length: 12
D gene: .
J gene: TRBJ1-1
clone size: .
V gene: TRBV6-6
CDR3 DNA: TGTGCCAGCAGTTACCTAGGGGATGAAGCTTTCTTT
CDR3 protein: CASSYLGDEAFF

CDR3 length: 14
D gene: .
J gene: TRBJ2-5
clone size: .
V gene: TRBV9
CDR3 DNA: TGTGCCAGCAGCACGGGCCCTCGCCGGGAGACCCAGTACTTC
CDR3 protein: CASSTGPRRETQYF

CDR3 length: 16
D gene: TRBD2
J gene: TRBJ2-1
clone size: .
V gene: TRBV28
CDR3 DNA: TGTGCCAGCAGTCCTCCGGGACTAGCGGGGGGAGGCGAGCAGTTCTTC
CDR3 protein: CASSPPGLAGGGEQFF

CDR3 length: 15
D gene: .
J gene: TRBJ1-4
clone size: .
V gene: TRBV5-1
CDR3 DNA: TGCGCCAGCAGCTTGTCAGGGCTGACTAATGAAAAACTGTTTTTT
CDR3 protein: CASSLSGLTNEKLFF

CDR3 length: 16
D gene: .
J gene: TRBJ1-3
clone size: .
V gene: TRBV19
CDR3 DNA: TGTGCCAGTAGTATTTCTGCAGGCCACTCTGGAAACACCATATATTTT
CDR3 protein: CASSISAGHSGNTIYF

CDR3 length: 15
D gene: .
J gene: TRBJ1-6
clone size: .
V gene: TRBV14
CDR3 DNA: TGTGCCAGCAGCCAAGTTCGATGGGGGAGTTCACCCCTCCACTTT
CDR3 protein: CASSQVRWGSSPLHF

CDR3 length: 14
D gene: .
J gene: TRBJ2-7
clone size: .
V gene: TRBV27
CDR3 DNA: TGTGCCAGCAGTCCACGGGGCAGTTCCTACGAGCAGTACTTC
CDR3 protein: CASSPRGSSYEQYF

CDR3 length: 16
D gene: TRBD1
J gene: TRBJ1-3
clone size: .
V gene: TRBV9
CDR3 DNA: TGTGCCAGCAGCCCGCAGACAGGGGCGGGTGGAAACACCATATATTTT
CDR3 protein: CASSPQTGAGGNTIYF